In its sample, the clone carrying this T cell receptor beta chain was seen a few times. This sample stems from a study of Ad26.COV2.S vaccination and SARS-CoV-2 variants. Some clones are missing from TCRdb's copy, which holds only in-frame ones; the method was immunoSEQ multiplex PCR. The sample includes approximately 420,000 clones, about nine tenths of them seen just once. Treatment specified: roughly 20 received Ad26.COV2.S at low or high dose, single or two shots; 5 received placebo; per-sample allocation not given. Vaccine and placebo recipients were sampled on day 63 after the first injection. Germline V gene data show CDR1 as SGHAT and CDR2 as FQNNGV. The CDR3 totals 17 residues. V trimming: 0 bases; J trimming: 4 bases; junction bases outside the gene matches: 3.

The rearrangement links TRBV11-2 to TRBJ2-1; TRBD2 aligns across 13 bases. This TCR was recovered from a person aged 18 to 59 who received the Ad26.COV2.S COVID-19 vaccine or a placebo. This specimen was peripheral blood, taken in a trial of Ad26.COV2.S vaccine versus placebo. Here the CDR3 reads CASSLEGTSGAYNEQFF. CDR3 in DNA: TGTGCCAGCAGCTTAGAGGGGACTAGCGGGGCGTACAATGAGCAGTTCTTC.